This T cell receptor beta chain was captured by sequencing in a study of shared clonotypes between healthy human individuals. V dropped 6 bases and J dropped 0 bases, with 11 bases sitting between them. The CDR3 runs 14 residues. CDR1 and CDR2 (germline): MDHEN, SYDVKM. Profiled with immunoSEQ multiplex PCR; TCRdb holds only in-frame clones, not every one. The sample includes some 2,000,000 clones, roughly 94% of them seen just once. The naive CD8 fraction comprised CD45RO-negative cells positively selected for CCR7 and excluded terminally differentiated effector memory CD45RA+ cells. The source of this sequence is a man between 18 and 29 years old in good health. This chain links TRBV28 with TRBJ1-2; no definite D call. Sequenced sample: naive CD8+ T cells sorted from blood. Here the CDR3 reads CASSSSLANYGYTF. CDR3 coding DNA: TGTGCCAGCAGCTCAAGTTTAGCTAACTATGGCTACACCTTC.